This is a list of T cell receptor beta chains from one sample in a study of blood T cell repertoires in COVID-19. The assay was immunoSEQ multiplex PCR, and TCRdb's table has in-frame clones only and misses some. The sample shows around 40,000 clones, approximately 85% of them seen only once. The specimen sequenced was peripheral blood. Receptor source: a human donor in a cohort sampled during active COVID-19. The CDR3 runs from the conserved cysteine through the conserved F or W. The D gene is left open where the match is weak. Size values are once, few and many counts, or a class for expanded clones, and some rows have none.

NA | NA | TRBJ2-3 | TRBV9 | CASSSPLGGDVDTQYF | TGTGCCAGCAGCTCCCCCCTAGGGGGGGACGTAGATACGCAGTATTTT
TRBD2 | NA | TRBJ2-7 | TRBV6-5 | CASRDSGRGEQYF | TGTGCCAGCAGAGACAGCGGGAGGGGGGAGCAGTACTTC
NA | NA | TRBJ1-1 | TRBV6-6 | CASSSGRTSEAFF | TGTGCCAGCAGCTCAGGGCGAACAAGTGAAGCTTTCTTT
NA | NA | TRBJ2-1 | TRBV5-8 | CASSSHMMRASYNEQFF | TGTGCCAGCAGCTCCCACATGATGAGGGCGTCCTACAATGAGCAGTTCTTC
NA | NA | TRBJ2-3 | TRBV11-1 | CASRPAGKHTDTQYF | TGTGCCAGCCGCCCGGCGGGAAAGCACACAGATACGCAGTATTTT
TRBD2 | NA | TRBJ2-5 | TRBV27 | CASSLSSGAQYF | TGTGCCAGCAGTTTATCGAGCGGGGCCCAGTACTTC
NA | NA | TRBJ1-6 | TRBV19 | CASSVTGTYNSPLHF | TGTGCCAGTAGTGTTACAGGAACCTATAATTCACCCCTCCACTTT
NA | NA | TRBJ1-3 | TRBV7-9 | CASSFGTGGDTIYF | TGTGCCAGCAGCTTCGGGACTGGCGGCGACACCATATATTTT
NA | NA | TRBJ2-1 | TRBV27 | CASSPGVGFIGFF | TGTGCCAGCAGTCCAGGGGTGGGGTTTATTGGGTTCTTC
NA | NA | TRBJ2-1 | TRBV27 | CASSLSTWNEQFF | TGTGCCAGCAGTTTATCGACATGGAATGAGCAGTTCTTC
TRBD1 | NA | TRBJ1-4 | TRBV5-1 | CASSPQGALNEKLFF | TGCGCCAGCAGCCCACAGGGGGCCCTTAATGAAAAACTGTTTTTT
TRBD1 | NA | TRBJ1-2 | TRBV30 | CAWGGQGANYGYTF | TGTGCCTGGGGAGGACAGGGCGCTAACTATGGCTACACCTTC
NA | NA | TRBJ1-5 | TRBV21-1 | CASSKDGWRNQPQHF | TGTGCCAGCAGCAAAGATGGGTGGAGGAATCAGCCCCAGCATTTT
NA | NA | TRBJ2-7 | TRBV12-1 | CASSPRGAPYEQYF | TGTGCCAGCAGCCCGCGGGGGGCCCCCTACGAGCAGTACTTC
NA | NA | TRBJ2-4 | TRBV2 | CASTVHTGKTYF | TGTGCCAGCACGGTCCATACCGGGAAAACCTACTTC
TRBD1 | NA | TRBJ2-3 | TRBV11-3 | CASSTGQGIDTQYF | TGTGCCAGCAGCACTGGACAGGGGATTGATACGCAGTATTTT
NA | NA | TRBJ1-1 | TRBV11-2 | CASSGAVDTEAFF | TGTGCCAGCAGCGGGGCGGTGGACACTGAAGCTTTCTTT
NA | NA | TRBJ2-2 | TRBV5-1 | CASRFGGDTGELFF | TGCGCCAGCAGGTTCGGAGGAGACACCGGGGAGCTGTTTTTT
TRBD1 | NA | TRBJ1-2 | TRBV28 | CASSLRVGTGGNYGYTF | TGTGCCAGCAGTTTGAGGGTTGGGACAGGGGGGAACTATGGCTACACCTTC
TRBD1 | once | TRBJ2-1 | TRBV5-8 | CASRKTGVDNEQFF | TGTGCCAGCCGCAAGACAGGGGTCGACAATGAGCAGTTCTTC
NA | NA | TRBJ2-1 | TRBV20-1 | CSVKENEQFF | TGCAGTGTTAAGGAGAATGAGCAGTTCTTC
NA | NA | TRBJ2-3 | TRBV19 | CASSRRTDTQYF | TGTGCCAGTAGTAGGCGGACAGATACGCAGTATTTT